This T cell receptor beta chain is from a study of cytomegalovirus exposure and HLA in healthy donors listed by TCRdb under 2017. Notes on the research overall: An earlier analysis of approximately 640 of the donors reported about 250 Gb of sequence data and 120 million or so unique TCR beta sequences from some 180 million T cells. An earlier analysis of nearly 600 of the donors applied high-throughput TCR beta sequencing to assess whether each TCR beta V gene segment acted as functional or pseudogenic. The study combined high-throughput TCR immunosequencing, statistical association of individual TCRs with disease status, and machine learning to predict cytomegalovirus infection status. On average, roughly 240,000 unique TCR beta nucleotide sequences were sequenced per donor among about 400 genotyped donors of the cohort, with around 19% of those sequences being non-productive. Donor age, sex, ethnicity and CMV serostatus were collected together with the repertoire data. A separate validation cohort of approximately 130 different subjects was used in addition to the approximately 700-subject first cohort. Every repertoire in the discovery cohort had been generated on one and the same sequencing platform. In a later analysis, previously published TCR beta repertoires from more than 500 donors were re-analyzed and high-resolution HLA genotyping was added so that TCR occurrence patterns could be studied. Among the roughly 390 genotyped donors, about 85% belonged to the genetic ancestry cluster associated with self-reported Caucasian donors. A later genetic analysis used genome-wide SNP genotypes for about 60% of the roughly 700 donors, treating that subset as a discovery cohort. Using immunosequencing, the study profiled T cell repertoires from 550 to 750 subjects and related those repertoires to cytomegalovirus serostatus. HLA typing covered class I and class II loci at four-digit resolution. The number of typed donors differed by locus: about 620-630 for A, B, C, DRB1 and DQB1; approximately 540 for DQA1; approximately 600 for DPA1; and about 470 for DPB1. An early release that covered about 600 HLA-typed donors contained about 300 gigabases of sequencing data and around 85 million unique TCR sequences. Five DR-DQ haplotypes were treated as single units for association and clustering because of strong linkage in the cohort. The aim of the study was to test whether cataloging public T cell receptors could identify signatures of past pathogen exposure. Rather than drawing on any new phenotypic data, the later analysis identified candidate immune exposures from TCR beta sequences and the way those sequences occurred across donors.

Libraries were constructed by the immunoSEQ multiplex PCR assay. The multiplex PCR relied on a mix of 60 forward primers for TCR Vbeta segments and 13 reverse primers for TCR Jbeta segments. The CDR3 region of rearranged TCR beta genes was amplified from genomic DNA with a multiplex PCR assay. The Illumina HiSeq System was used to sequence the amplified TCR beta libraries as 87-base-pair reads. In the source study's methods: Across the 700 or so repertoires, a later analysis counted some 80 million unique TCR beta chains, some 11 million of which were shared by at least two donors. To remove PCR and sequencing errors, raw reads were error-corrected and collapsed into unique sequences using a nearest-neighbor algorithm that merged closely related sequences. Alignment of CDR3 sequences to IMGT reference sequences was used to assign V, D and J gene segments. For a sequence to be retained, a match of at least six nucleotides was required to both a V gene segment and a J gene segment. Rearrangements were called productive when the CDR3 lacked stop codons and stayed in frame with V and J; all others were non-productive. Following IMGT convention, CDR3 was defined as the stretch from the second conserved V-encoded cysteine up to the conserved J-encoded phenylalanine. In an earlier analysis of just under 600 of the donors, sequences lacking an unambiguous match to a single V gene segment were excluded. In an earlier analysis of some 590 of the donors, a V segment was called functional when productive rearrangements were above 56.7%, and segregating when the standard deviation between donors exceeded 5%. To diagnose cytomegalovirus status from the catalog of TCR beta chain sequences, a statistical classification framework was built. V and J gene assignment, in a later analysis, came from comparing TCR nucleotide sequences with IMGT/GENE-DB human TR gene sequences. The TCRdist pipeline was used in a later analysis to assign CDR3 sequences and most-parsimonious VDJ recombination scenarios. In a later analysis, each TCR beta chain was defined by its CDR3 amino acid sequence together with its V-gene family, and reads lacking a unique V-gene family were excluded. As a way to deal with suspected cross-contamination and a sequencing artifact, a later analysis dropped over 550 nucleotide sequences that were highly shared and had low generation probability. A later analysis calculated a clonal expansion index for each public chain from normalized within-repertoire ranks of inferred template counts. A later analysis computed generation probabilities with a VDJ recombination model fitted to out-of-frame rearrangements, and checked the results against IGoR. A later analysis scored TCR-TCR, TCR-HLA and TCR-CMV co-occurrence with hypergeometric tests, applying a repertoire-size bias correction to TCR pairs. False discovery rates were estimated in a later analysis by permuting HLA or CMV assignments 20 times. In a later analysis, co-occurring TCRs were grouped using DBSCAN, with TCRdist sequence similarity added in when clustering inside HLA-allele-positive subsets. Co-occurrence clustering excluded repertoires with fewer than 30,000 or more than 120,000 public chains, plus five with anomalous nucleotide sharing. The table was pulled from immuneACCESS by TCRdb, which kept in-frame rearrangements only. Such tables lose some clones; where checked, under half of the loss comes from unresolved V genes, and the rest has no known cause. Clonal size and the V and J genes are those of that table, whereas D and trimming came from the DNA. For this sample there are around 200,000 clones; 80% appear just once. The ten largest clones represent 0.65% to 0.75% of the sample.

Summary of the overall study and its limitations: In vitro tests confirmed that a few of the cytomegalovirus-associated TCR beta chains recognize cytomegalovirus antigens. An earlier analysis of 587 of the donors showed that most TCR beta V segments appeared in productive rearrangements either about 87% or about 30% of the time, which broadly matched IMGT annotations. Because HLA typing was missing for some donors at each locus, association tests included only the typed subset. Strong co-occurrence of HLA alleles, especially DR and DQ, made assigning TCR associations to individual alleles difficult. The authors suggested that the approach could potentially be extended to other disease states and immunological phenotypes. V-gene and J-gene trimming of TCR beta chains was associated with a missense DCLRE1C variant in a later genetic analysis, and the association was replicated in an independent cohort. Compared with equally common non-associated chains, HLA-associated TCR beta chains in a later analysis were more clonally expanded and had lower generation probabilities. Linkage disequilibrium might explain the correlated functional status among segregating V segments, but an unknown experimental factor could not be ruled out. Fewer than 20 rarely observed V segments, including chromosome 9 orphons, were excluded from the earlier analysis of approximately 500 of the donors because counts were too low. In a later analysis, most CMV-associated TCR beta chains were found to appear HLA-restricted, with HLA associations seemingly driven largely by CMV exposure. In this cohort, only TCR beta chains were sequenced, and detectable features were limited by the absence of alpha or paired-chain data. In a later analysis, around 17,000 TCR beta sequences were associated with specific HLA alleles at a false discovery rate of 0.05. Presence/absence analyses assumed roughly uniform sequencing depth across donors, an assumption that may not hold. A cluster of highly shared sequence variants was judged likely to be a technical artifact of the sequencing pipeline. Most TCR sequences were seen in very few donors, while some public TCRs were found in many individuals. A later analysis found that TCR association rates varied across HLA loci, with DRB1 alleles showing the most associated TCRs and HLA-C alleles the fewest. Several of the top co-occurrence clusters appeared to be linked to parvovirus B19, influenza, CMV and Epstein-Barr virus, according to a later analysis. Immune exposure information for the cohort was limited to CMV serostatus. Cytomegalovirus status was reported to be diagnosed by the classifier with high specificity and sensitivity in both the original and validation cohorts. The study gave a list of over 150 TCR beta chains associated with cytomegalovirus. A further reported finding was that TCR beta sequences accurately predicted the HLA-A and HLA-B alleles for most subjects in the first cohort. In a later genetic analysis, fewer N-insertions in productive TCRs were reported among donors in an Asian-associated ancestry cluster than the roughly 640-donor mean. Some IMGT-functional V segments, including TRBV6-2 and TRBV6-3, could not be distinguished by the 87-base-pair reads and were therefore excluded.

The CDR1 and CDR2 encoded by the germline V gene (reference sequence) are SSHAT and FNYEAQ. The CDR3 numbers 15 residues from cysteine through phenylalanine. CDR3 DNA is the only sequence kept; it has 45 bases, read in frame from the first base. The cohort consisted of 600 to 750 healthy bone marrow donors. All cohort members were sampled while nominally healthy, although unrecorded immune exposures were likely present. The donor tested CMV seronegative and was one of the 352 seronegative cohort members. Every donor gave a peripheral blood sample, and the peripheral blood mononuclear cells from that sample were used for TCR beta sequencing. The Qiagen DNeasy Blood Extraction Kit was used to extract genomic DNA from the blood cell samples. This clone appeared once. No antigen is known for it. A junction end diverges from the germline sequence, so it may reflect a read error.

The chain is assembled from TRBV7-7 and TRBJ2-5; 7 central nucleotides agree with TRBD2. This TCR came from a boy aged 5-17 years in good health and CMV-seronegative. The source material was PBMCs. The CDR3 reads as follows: CASSLDPDPGGTQYF. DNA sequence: TGTGCTAGCAGCTTAGATCCGGACCCGGGAGGGACCCAGTACTTC.